This T cell receptor beta chain was identified in a study of T cell changes during pregnancy in multiple sclerosis. Profiling relied on immunoSEQ multiplex PCR, and the TCRdb table lists in-frame clones only, not all of them. The sample consists of about 75,000 clones, approximately 93% of them appearing once. The CDR3 length is 14 residues. Germline trimming cut 3 bases from V and 5 bases from J; bases unmatched to any gene: 5. Germline CDR1 is KGHSH and CDR2 is LQKENI. The material sequenced was CD4+ T cells from peripheral blood mononuclear cells, taken after pregnancy. The chain recombines TRBV18 with TRBJ2-7; 9 bases are a match to TRBD1. This sequence originates from a female donor with multiple sclerosis, enrolled in a pregnancy study. The CDR3 DNA sequence: TGTGCCAGCTCACCGGGACAGGGTTATCACGAGCAGTACTTC. It yields the protein CASSPGQGYHEQYF. The full variable domain, in which reference TRBV18 and TRBJ2-7 provide the parts outside the CDR3, is NAGVMQNPRHLVRRRGQEARLRCSPMKGHSHVYWYRQLPEEGLKFMVYLQKENIIDESGMPKERFSAEFPKEGPSILRIQQVVRGDSAAYFCASSPGQGYHEQYFGPGTRLTVT.